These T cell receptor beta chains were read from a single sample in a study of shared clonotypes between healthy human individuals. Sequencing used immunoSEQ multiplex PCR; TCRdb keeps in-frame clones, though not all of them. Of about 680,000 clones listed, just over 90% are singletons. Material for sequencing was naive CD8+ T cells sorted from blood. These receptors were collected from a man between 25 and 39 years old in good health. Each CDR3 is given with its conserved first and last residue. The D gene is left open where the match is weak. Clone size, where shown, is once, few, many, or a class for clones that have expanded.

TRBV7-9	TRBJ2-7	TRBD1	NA	TGTGCCAGCAGCTTTCCGGCCCCCGGGACAGGGGCCTACGAGCAGTACTTC	CASSFPAPGTGAYEQYF
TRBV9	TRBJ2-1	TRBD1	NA	TGTGCCAGCAGCGCGCCGACAGGGCCTTACAATGAGCAGTTCTTC	CASSAPTGPYNEQFF
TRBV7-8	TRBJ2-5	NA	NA	TGTGCCAGCAGCTTAGGACGGGACCCGGGTGGCCAGTACTTC	CASSLGRDPGGQYF
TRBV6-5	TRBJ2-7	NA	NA	TGTGCCAGCAGTTATTCTCCTTACGAGCAGTACTTC	CASSYSPYEQYF
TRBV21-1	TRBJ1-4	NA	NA	TGTGCCAGCAGCAAAGGGACGGGACACTCTACAACTAATGAAAAACTGTTTTTT	CASSKGTGHSTTNEKLFF
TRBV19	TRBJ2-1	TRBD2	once	TGTGCCAGTAGTATAGTGCTAGCGGGAGGAATCAATGAGCAGTTCTTC	CASSIVLAGGINEQFF
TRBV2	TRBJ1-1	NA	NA	TGTGCCAGCAGAAGGAGGGACACTGAAGCTTTCTTT	CASRRRDTEAFF
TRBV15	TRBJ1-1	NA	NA	TGTGCCACCAGCCACACGGGCACTGAAGCTTTCTTT	CATSHTGTEAFF
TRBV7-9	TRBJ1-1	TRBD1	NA	TGTGCCAGCAGCTCGGGACAGGGACTAGACACTGAAGCTTTCTTT	CASSSGQGLDTEAFF
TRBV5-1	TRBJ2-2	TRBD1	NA	TGCGCCAGCAGCGTTCGACAGGGGAACACCGGGGAGCTGTTTTTT	CASSVRQGNTGELFF
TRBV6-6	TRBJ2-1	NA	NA	TGTGCCAGCAGTTACTCTCGAGAGGTTCGGGAAAATGAGCAGTTCTTC	CASSYSREVRENEQFF
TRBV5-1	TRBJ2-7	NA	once	TGCGCCAGCAGCTTGGCCGGTAGGGACTACGAGCAGTACTTC	CASSLAGRDYEQYF
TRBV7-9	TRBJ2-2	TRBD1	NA	TGTGCCAGCAGCCCTCGGGCAGGGGGCAAGGAGGAGCTGTTTTTT	CASSPRAGGKEELFF
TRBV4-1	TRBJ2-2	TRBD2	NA	TGCGCCAGCAGCGTCCTCCGGGACTACAAGAAGGAGCTGTTTTTT	CASSVLRDYKKELFF
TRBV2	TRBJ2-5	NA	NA	TGTGCCAGCAGTTCCTTCGGCCTAGACCAAGAGACCCAGTACTTC	CASSSFGLDQETQYF
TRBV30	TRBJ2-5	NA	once	TGTGCCTGGAATACAGGGTCCAACCAAGAGACCCAGTACTTC	CAWNTGSNQETQYF
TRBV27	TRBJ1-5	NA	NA	TGTGCCAGCAGACGAACAAGTATCAACCAGCCCCAGCATTTT	CASRRTSINQPQHF
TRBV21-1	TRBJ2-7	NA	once	TGTGCCAGCAGCAAAGAAGTCTTCTCCTACGAGCAGTACTTC	CASSKEVFSYEQYF
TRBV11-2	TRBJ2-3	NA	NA	TGTGCCAGCAGCTTAGGACACACGGGACCAATCGCAGATACGCAGTATTTT	CASSLGHTGPIADTQYF
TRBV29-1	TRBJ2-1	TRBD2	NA	TGCAGCGTTGAAGGACTAGCGGGCTTCTCCTACAATGAGCAGTTCTTC	CSVEGLAGFSYNEQFF
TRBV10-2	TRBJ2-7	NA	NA	TGCGCCAGCGGGGGTTTCAGCTCCTACGAGCAGTACTTC	CASGGFSSYEQYF
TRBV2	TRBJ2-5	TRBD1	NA	TGTGCCAACGACAGGGGTGAGACCCAGTACTTC	CANDRGETQYF
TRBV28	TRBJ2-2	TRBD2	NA	TGTGCCAGCAGCACGGGACTAGCGGGAGACCACACCGGGGAGCTGTTTTTT	CASSTGLAGDHTGELFF
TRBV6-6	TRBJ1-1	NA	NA	TGTGCCAGCAGTTTGACCGGGGGCGGTGAAGCTTTCTTT	CASSLTGGGEAFF
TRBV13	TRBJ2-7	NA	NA	TGTGCCAGCAGCTTAGGGCCGAGAAGCGGAGGGTCCTACGAGCAGTACTTC	CASSLGPRSGGSYEQYF
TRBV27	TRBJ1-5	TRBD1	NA	TGTGCCAGCAGTGCCCGGGACAGGGTCAATCAGCCCCAGCATTTT	CASSARDRVNQPQHF
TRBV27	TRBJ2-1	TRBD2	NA	TGTGCCAGCAGTCCGACTAGCGGTGACGACAATGAGCAGTTCTTC	CASSPTSGDDNEQFF
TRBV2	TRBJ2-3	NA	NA	TGTGCCAGCAGTGACCGGCATCCCGATACGCAGTATTTT	CASSDRHPDTQYF
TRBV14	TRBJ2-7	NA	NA	TGTGCCAGCAGCCAAGACGACAGTTACGAGCAGTACTTC	CASSQDDSYEQYF
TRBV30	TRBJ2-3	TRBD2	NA	TGTGCCTGGAGTTTCGCACTGACTAGCGGGAGTGAGGCAGATACGCAGTATTTT	CAWSFALTSGSEADTQYF
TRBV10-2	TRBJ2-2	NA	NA	TGCGCCAGCAGTGTATCAGGACGGGGCACCGGGGAGCTGTTTTTT	CASSVSGRGTGELFF
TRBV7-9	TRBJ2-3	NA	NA	TGTGCCAGCAGCTTCGTACGAAATAGCGGAACCACAGATACGCAGTATTTT	CASSFVRNSGTTDTQYF
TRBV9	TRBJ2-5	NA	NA	TGTGCCAGCAGCGACGGACCGTTGGAGACCCAGTACTTC	CASSDGPLETQYF